These 27 T cell receptor beta chains were sequenced from one sample in a study of T cells in Graves' hyperthyroidism and ophthalmopathy. Amplified regions were TCR beta CDR3 sequences from RNA transcripts. Using the HTBI primer set, a first-round RT-PCR was run on the TCR CDR3. TCRdb reprocessed the multiplex PCR reads via MiXCR and lists one record per CDR3 protein. Found here are hundreds of thousands of distinct CDR3 sequences, 19% of them singletons; the top ten hold around 3.6%. The sample consisted of blood. The receptors were gathered from a woman aged 18-35 years with Graves' hyperthyroidism.

The rearrangement joins TRBV5-1 to TRBJ2-7; 9 bases are a match to TRBD2. Trimming at V came to 1 base and at J to 2 bases, leaving 10 bases not matched to a gene. CDR1 and CDR2 (germline): SGHRS, YFSETQ. The CDR3 is made up of 17 amino acids. CDR3 in DNA: TGCGCCAGCAGCTTGCAGGAGCGGGGGGAGATCACCTACGAGCAGTACTTC. It encodes CASSLQERGEITYEQYF. Supplemented by reference TRBV5-1 and TRBJ2-7, the full variable domain reads KAGVTQTPRYLIKTRGQQVTLSCSPISGHRSVSWYQQTPGQGLQFLFEYFSETQRNKGNFPGRFSGRQFSNSRSEMNVSTLELGDSALYLCASSLQERGEITYEQYFGPGTRLTVT.

The rearrangement uses TRBV6-2 or TRBV6-3 and TRBJ2-5, with D perhaps assigned TRBD1 or TRBD2 (5 bases each). Germline V lookup: CDR1 MNHEY, CDR2 SVGEGT. The ends were cut back, 0 bases at V and 12 bases at J, with 20 bases in the middle. This CDR3 comprises 15 residues. Here the CDR3 DNA reads TGTGCCAGCAGTTACTCGACGATAGAACAGGAGACTAAGTACTTC. Translating it yields CASSYSTIEQETKYF.

This clonotype was observed many times. This chain links TRBV5-1 with TRBJ1-1; D unresolved. The germline V and J ends were trimmed by 2 bases and 4 bases, with 24 bases remaining between them. The CDR3 has 18 residues. The germline V gene encodes CDR1 SGHRS and CDR2 YFSETQ. This CDR3 reads CASSFPPGLTFVGTEAFF. The CDR3 DNA sequence: TGCGCCAGCAGCTTTCCTCCCGGACTGACTTTCGTGGGCACTGAAGCTTTCTTT.

To note about this clonotype: The junction departs from the called germline gene at one end, perhaps through a read error. This chain connects TRBV5-6 to TRBJ1-1, with TRBD1 as a possible D gene (5 bases). The germline CDR1 and CDR2 sequences are SGHDT and YYEEEE. This CDR3 contains 15 residues. In DNA form, the CDR3 reads TGTGCCAGCAGCTGGGGGTTGGTCCCCGGCACTGATGCTTTCTTT. As protein: CASSWGLVPGTDAFF.

This clonotype turned up a few times. CDR3 sequence (DNA): TGCGCCAGCAGCCAAGATATAGGGGATTGGAACACCGGGGAGCTGTTTTTT. Translated: CASSQDIGDWNTGELFF. The chain joins TRBV4-1 to TRBJ2-2; TRBD1 might be the D (5 bases). The CDR3 runs 17 residues. CDR1 is MGHRA, CDR2 YSYEKL, per germline. With 0 bases removed from V and 1 base from J, the gap between germline ends came to 12 bases.

This clonotype was recorded many times. The chain has TRBV29-1 and TRBJ1-2; D is unclear. The CDR3 contains 14 residues. V was pared by 3 bases and J by 4 bases, with 15 bases between. Germline CDR1 SQVTM, CDR2 ANQGSEA. The chain's CDR3 is CSVDWSLPPYGYTF. The CDR3 DNA follows: TGCAGCGTTGACTGGTCGCTACCCCCCTATGGCTACACCTTC.

This clonotype was recorded a few times. The CDR3 loop is CASSARQRSSYNEQFF. CDR3 DNA sequence: TGTGCCAGCAGCGCCCGACAGAGGAGCTCCTACAATGAGCAGTTCTTC. The chain uses TRBV7-8 and TRBJ2-1; D is possibly TRBD1 (5 bases). The CDR3 consists of 16 residues. Trimming left V 5 bases short and J 0 bases short, with 14 bases between. Germline CDR1 and CDR2: SGHVS and FQNEAQ. The entire variable domain, with the rest obtained from reference TRBV7-8 and TRBJ2-1, is as follows: GAGVSQSPRYKVAKRGQDVALRCDPISGHVSLFWYQQALGQGPEFLTYFQNEAQLDKSGLPSDRFFAERPEGSVSTLKIQRTQQEDSAVYLCASSARQRSSYNEQFFGPGTRLTVL.

Many counts were recorded for this clonotype. The V call is TRBV6-1, the J call TRBJ2-2, with a possible D match to TRBD1 (6 bases). Trimming pared 3 bases from V and 5 bases from J, leaving 13 bases between. The CDR3 contains 15 residues. CDR1 MNHNS and CDR2 SASEGT come from the germline V gene. In DNA, the CDR3 is TGTGCCAGCAGTGACCAACAGGGACGGACCGGGGAGCTGTTTTTT. This gives the protein CASSDQQGRTGELFF.

Only a few counts were recorded for this clonotype. This chain joins TRBV18 and TRBJ2-6; 7 bases are shared with TRBD1. Germline values: CDR1 KGHSH, CDR2 LQKENI. This CDR3 is 17 amino acids long. The J segment lost 4 bases and the V segment lost 0 bases, leaving 6 bases of the junction unmatched. CDR3 region: CASSPPDRAGGANVLTF. CDR3 bases: TGTGCCAGCTCACCACCCGACAGGGCCGGCGGGGCCAACGTCCTGACTTTC.

This clonotype was observed at least ten times. Being one base from a much bigger clone, this may be a read error. The CDR3 DNA is TGTGCCAGCAGTGAAGGTGGCGGGGGGGCCGGGGAGGCCCAGTACTTC. This translates into CASSEGGGGAGEAQYF. This chain uses TRBV2 with TRBJ2-5; 9 nucleotides align to TRBD2. The CDR3 consists of 16 residues. CDR1 SNHLY and CDR2 FYNNEI come from the germline V gene. With V trimmed by 1 base and J by 9 bases, 12 bases remained unmatched.

This clonotype was counted many times. The chain employs TRBV7-8 and TRBJ1-5; the D gene is possibly TRBD1 (6 bases). Germline CDR1 is SGHVS and CDR2 is FQNEAQ. The CDR3 is 18 residues long. Trimming left V 4 bases short and J 0 bases short, with 19 bases between. The CDR3 DNA follows: TGTGCCAGCAGCTCCCCTTTGGACAGCAAATATAGCAATCAGCCCCAGCATTTT. Amino acids: CASSSPLDSKYSNQPQHF.

There are many counts of this clonotype. This chain uses TRBV5-1 with TRBJ1-1; 8 nucleotides match TRBD1. The CDR3 is made up of 16 amino acids. Germline values: CDR1 SGHRS, CDR2 YFSETQ. Trimming cost V 3 bases and J 5 bases; bases outside gene matches: 12. The CDR3 here is CASSSGGAGGETEAFF. DNA of the CDR3: TGCGCCAGCAGCTCGGGGGGGGCAGGGGGCGAGACTGAAGCTTTCTTT.

This clonotype was seen many times. V gene TRBV28 combines with J gene TRBJ1-2; D is possibly TRBD1 (5 bases). This CDR3 has 13 residues. Trimming stripped 6 bases from V and 2 bases from J, with 10 bases between. CDR1 is MDHEN, CDR2 SYDVKM, per germline. CDR3 sequence reads: CASSPPGNYGYTF. The DNA of the CDR3 is TGTGCCAGCAGCCCCCCAGGGAACTATGGCTACACCTTC.

This clonotype was detected ten times or more. This rearrangement joins TRBV2 to TRBJ2-2; TRBD2 is a possible D gene (6 bases). This CDR3 spans 13 amino acids. Germline V gene lookup returns CDR1 SNHLY and CDR2 FYNNEI. The V end lost 3 bases, the J end lost 7 bases, and 9 bases lay between the germline ends. This CDR3 reads CASSEEGIGELFF. DNA for the CDR3: TGTGCCAGCAGTGAGGAGGGCATCGGGGAGCTGTTTTTT.

At least ten counts were recorded for this clonotype. This chain links TRBV28 with TRBJ1-2; 8 nucleotides agree with TRBD1. The CDR3 is made up of 13 amino acids. Germline V gene data show CDR1 as MDHEN and CDR2 as SYDVKM. V lost 3 bases to trimming and J lost 8 bases; unmatched junction nucleotides: 5. The CDR3 reads CASSFGRGQGYTF. The DNA for the CDR3 is TGTGCCAGCAGTTTTGGCAGGGGGCAAGGCTACACCTTC.

At least ten counts were recorded for this clonotype. This sequence joins TRBV10-3 and TRBJ2-5, with TRBD2 identical over 15 bases. Germline CDR1 ENHRY, CDR2 SYGVKD. The length of the CDR3 is 14 residues. J lost 5 bases, V lost 6 bases, and 1 base had no gene match. CDR3 sequence: CAIRGTSGGETQYF. The CDR3 DNA reads TGTGCCATCAGGGGGACTAGCGGGGGGGAGACCCAGTACTTC.

This clonotype was counted at least ten times. The CDR3 sequence is CASSTSTGSDQPQHF. The CDR3 coding sequence is TGTGCCAGCTCAACCTCAACAGGGTCTGATCAGCCCCAGCATTTT. The rearrangement links TRBV18 to TRBJ1-5, with a possible D match to TRBD1 (6 bases). The CDR3 is 15 amino acids. V was trimmed by 5 bases and J by 5 bases, leaving 16 bases between them. Germline CDR1 reads KGHSH; CDR2 reads LQKENI. The full variable domain, in which reference TRBV18 and TRBJ1-5 provide the parts outside the CDR3, is NAGVMQNPRHLVRRRGQEARLRCSPMKGHSHVYWYRQLPEEGLKFMVYLQKENIIDESGMPKERFSAEFPKEGPSILRIQQVVRGDSAAYFCASSTSTGSDQPQHFGDGTRLSIL.

This clonotype turned up a few times. A much larger clone lies one base from this, so it may be a read error. The chain combines TRBV6-1 with TRBJ2-7; 12 bases agree with TRBD2. The CDR3 has 14 amino acids. CDR1 MNHNS and CDR2 SASEGT come from the germline V gene. The CDR3 spells CASRTSGVSYEQDF. The DNA for the CDR3 is TGTGCCAGCCGGACTAGCGGGGTTTCCTACGAGCAGGACTTC.

This clonotype was counted many times. CDR3 residues: CSARDYQVDTGELFF. The CDR3 DNA is TGCAGTGCTAGGGACTATCAGGTCGACACCGGGGAGCTGTTTTTT. This chain connects TRBV20-1 to TRBJ2-2; a weak D match, TRBD2 (6 bases). From germline, CDR1 is DFQATT and CDR2 SNEGSKA (reference sequence). V lost 3 bases, J lost 3 bases, and 14 bases lay in between. This CDR3 has 15 residues.

This clonotype was seen repeatedly, ten times or more. The rearrangement joins TRBV11-2 to TRBJ1-2, with D tentatively TRBD1 (5 bases). The CDR3 length is 15 residues. Germline V gives CDR1 SGHAT, CDR2 FQNNGV. Trimming removed 0 bases from V and 0 bases from J, with 8 bases in between. The CDR3 bases are TGTGCCAGCAGCTTAGATAGGGGTACTAACTATGGCTACACCTTC. Its translation is CASSLDRGTNYGYTF. Full variable domain (missing parts from reference TRBV11-2 and TRBJ1-2): EAGVAQSPRYKIIEKRQSVAFWCNPISGHATLYWYQQILGQGPKLLIQFQNNGVVDDSQLPKDRFSAERLKGVDSTLKIQPAKLEDSAVYLCASSLDRGTNYGYTFGSGTRLTVV.

This chain links TRBV6-2 or TRBV6-3 with TRBJ1-1; maybe TRBD1 (6 bases). V was trimmed by 1 base and J by 0 bases, leaving 18 bases between them. Germline assignment: CDR1 MNHEY and CDR2 SVGEGT. The CDR3 consists of 18 residues. Written as DNA, the CDR3 is TGTGCCAGCAGTTACTTAGGACAGCTTCGCCTCATGAACACTGAAGCTTTCTTT. It encodes CASSYLGQLRLMNTEAFF.

In its sample, this clonotype was seen many times. The chain has TRBV12-3 or TRBV12-4 and TRBJ1-5; D unresolved. Deletions cut 5 bases from V and 2 bases from J, with 10 bases between. This CDR3 spans 14 amino acids. CDR3 protein: CASSHGRRNQPQHF. The DNA of the CDR3 is TGTGCCAGCAGTCACGGACGGCGCAATCAGCCCCAGCATTTT.

A remark on this clonotype: One end of the junction does not line up with germline, which may come from a read error. The gene calls are TRBV24-1 and TRBJ1-2, with 8 bases that match TRBD1. This CDR3 has 15 amino acids. Germline V gives CDR1 KGHDR, CDR2 SFDVKD. CDR3 region: CASSENGQGLSGYTF. CDR3 in DNA: TGTGCCTCCAGTGAGAACGGACAGGGACTCAGTGGCTACACCTTC.

The rearrangement links TRBV10-3 to TRBJ2-5; possible D gene TRBD1, 6 bases. Trimming took off 5 bases at V and 4 bases at J, with 11 bases between the two ends. The CDR3 extends over 13 amino acids. Per germline, CDR1 ENHRY and CDR2 SYGVKD. CDR3 sequence reads: CAISQGSGETQYF. Here the CDR3 DNA reads TGTGCCATCAGTCAGGGGTCCGGAGAGACCCAGTACTTC.

Many counts were recorded for this clonotype. The chain is built from TRBV7-8 and TRBJ1-1; D gene unclear. This CDR3 spans 11 amino acids. Germline V gene data show CDR1 as SGHVS and CDR2 as FQNEAQ. Trimming shortened V by 7 bases and J by 10 bases, and 13 bases separated the two germline ends. The CDR3 region has the DNA TGTGCCAGCACCTCAAATACTCGAGCTTTCTTT. Its translation is CASTSNTRAFF.

V is TRBV6-1 and J is TRBJ1-1; the match to TRBD1 covers 9 bases. CDR1 MNHNS and CDR2 SASEGT come from the germline V gene. The trim removed 6 bases at V and 1 base at J, leaving 3 bases unmatched. This CDR3 spans 14 amino acids. The CDR3 nucleotides read TGTGCCAGCAGGACAGGGGGAAAGAACACTGAAGCTTTCTTT. This translates into CASRTGGKNTEAFF.

CDR3 nucleotide sequence: TGTGCCAGCAGTTACGGGCTAGCGGGGTCCTACGAGCAGTACTTC. Residues: CASSYGLAGSYEQYF. The chain joins TRBV6-5 to TRBJ2-7; 9 bases are a match to TRBD2. Germline CDR1 reads MNHEY; CDR2 reads SVGAGI. The CDR3 spans 15 residues. Unmatched junction bases numbered 3, after V lost 2 bases and J lost 1 base.